This is a list of T cell receptor beta chains from one sample in a study of chemoradiotherapy in HPV16-positive cancers. Method: immunoSEQ multiplex PCR; TCRdb's copy keeps in-frame clones and lacks some. Counted here are roughly 11,000 clones, approximately 89% occurring once; the ten biggest clones make up approximately 1.8%. Specimen: blood, collected from a patient who underwent chemoradiotherapy. These receptor sequences come from a human donor with HPV-associated anogenital cancer. CDR3s include the opening cysteine and the closing phenylalanine or tryptophan. Only some rows state a clone size, as once, few, many or a class for expanded clones.

j_call clone_size v_call cdr3_aa
TRBJ1-3 . TRBV9 CASSVNNGGARSGNTIYF
TRBJ2-2 . TRBV2 CASSDLAGGRTGELFF
TRBJ1-2 . TRBV7-2 CASSDKNNYGYTF
TRBJ2-5 . TRBV6-1 CASSENREETQYF
TRBJ1-6 . TRBV6-4 CASSHPGQGRYWADSPLHF
TRBJ1-6 few TRBV7-9 CASSRTGAHSPLHF
TRBJ1-1 . TRBV6-6 CASSGAGQASVTEAFF
TRBJ2-7 once TRBV9 CASSAEGGVATQGKYEQYF
TRBJ1-1 . TRBV7-3 CASSPSLNTEAFF
TRBJ1-5 . TRBV6-1 CATSVRTGLTEPQHF
TRBJ2-5 . TRBV5-1 CASSFSPRQDAGEQYF
TRBJ2-6 . TRBV5-1 CASSLYASGANVLTF
TRBJ1-1 . TRBV5-1 CASSFGADLEAFF
TRBJ2-1 once TRBV5-1 CASSRANRGAGNNEQFF
TRBJ1-4 . TRBV7-9 CASSLGETASISTNEKLFF
TRBJ1-2 . TRBV15 CATSRDVGTGAELAYGYTF
TRBJ2-3 . TRBV5-1 CASRKYLSTDTQYF
TRBJ1-1 . TRBV28 CAAARGALLNTEAFF
TRBJ1-2 . TRBV7-8 CASSQTRGMNGYTF
TRBJ2-5 once TRBV11-3 CASSLVRGRTEKETQYF
TRBJ1-2 . TRBV7-9 CASSPGGQGIYGYTF
TRBJ1-1 . TRBV6-1 CASSEHPGVRVTEAFF
TRBJ2-7 . TRBV4-2 CASSQDAGVGNEQYF
TRBJ2-3 . TRBV4-2 CASHREGGGPTDTQYF
TRBJ1-1 . TRBV18 CASSPTGQTKNTEAFF
TRBJ1-1 . TRBV6-5 CASSYGGARNTEAFF
TRBJ2-3 . TRBV7-3 CASSLTGARTDTQYF
TRBJ2-5 . TRBV6-5 CASSYGRQKETQYF
TRBJ2-3 . TRBV19 CASSGRGKETDTQYF
TRBJ2-1 once TRBV7-3 CASSLERVRTSGYNEQFF
TRBJ2-7 . TRBV9 CASSVIPGSDEQYF
TRBJ2-1 . TRBV10-1 CASSEWRGRANEQFF